This T cell receptor (beta chain) comes out of a study of T cell responses to AZD1222 COVID-19 vaccine. Note on this clone: Its cognate antigen is unknown.

The repertoire was sequenced with immunoSEQ multiplex PCR; TCRdb's copy has only in-frame clones and lacks some. The sample records tens of thousands of clones, 89% being singletons. V shed 4 bases, J shed 5 bases, and the junction held 16 bases outside the gene matches. CDR1 SGDLS and CDR2 YYNGEE come from the germline V gene. The CDR3 length is 20 residues. The study's findings and limits: After two AZD1222 doses, spike-specific TCR breadth and depth rose versus day 0. As reported, nearly half of all spike-specific TCRs target variant regions that are unmutated.

This TCR came from an adult who received the AZD1222 COVID-19 vaccine. The V and J genes are TRBV9 and TRBJ2-3; 16 bases are a match to TRBD2. The sample was peripheral blood, taken 28 days after the second AZD1222 dose. The CDR3: CASSITGTSGRASIQDTQYF. Written as DNA, the CDR3 is TGTGCCAGCAGCATCACCGGGACTAGCGGGAGGGCCAGCATTCAAGATACGCAGTATTTT.